One sample yielded the 14 T cell receptor beta chains listed below, sequenced in a study of T cells in Graves' hyperthyroidism and ophthalmopathy. Amplification of TCR beta CDR3 regions was performed using RNA transcripts as template. Researchers ran a first-round RT-PCR on the TCR CDR3 using the HTBI primer set. TCRdb independently ran MiXCR on the multiplex PCR reads; one entry per CDR3 protein. Of hundreds of thousands of distinct CDR3 sequences in the sample, about 22% were seen once. Source material: blood. The source of these receptors is a woman in her 70s with Graves' ophthalmopathy.

The chain recombines TRBV20-1 with TRBJ2-7; D assignment may be TRBD1 or TRBD2 (5 bases each). Germline lookup yields CDR1 DFQATT and CDR2 SNEGSKA (reference sequence). This CDR3 contains 15 residues. V lost 1 base to trimming and J lost 4 bases, with 17 bases between them. The CDR3 region has the DNA TGCAGTGCTAGAGTTCGGGACCATGTCCCGTACGAGCAGTACTTC. Its protein product is CSARVRDHVPYEQYF.

This chain joins TRBV18 and TRBJ2-1; 12 nucleotides align to TRBD2. Trimming at V came to 6 bases and at J to 7 bases, leaving 7 bases not matched to a gene. Germline V gene lookup returns CDR1 KGHSH and CDR2 LQKENI. This CDR3 contains 15 residues. The CDR3 DNA sequence: TGTGCCAGCTCGCAGACTAGCGGGAGAAGTAATGAGCAGTTCTTC. This gives the protein CASSQTSGRSNEQFF.

There are a few counts of this clonotype. One base away lies a much larger clone, so this may be a sequencing read error. The chain combines TRBV7-2 with TRBJ2-5; D not certain. V was trimmed by 3 bases and J by 5 bases, leaving 10 bases between them. Looked up from germline, CDR1 is SGHTA and CDR2 is FQGNSA. The CDR3 runs to 13 residues. CDR3 DNA: TGTGCCAGCAGCTTCGGTCCCTCCGAGACCCAGTACTTC. Translated: CASSFGPSETQYF.

This chain connects TRBV9 to TRBJ2-2; 7 bases map to TRBD2. CDR3 size: 18 residues. Losses at the gene ends were 3 bases for V and 0 bases for J; bases not matched to a gene: 11. Germline V gene lookup returns CDR1 SGDLS and CDR2 YYNGEE. The DNA of the CDR3 is TGTGCCAGCAGCGCTGTGGGGGGGAAAGAGACGAACACCGGGGAGCTGTTTTTT. Translated, it gives CASSAVGGKETNTGELFF.

Turning to this clonotype: At one of its ends the junction is not consistent with the germline gene, which may arise from a read error. The chain is built from TRBV3-1 and TRBJ2-1, with a tentative D call TRBD2 (6 bases). This CDR3 has 14 residues. Germline CDR1 is LGHDT and CDR2 is YNNKEL (reference sequence). The CDR3 is CASSQEGSHNEQFF. The CDR3 nucleotides read TGTGCCAGCAGCCAGGAGGGCTCCCACAATGAGCAGTTCTTC.

The table lists this clonotype with a few counts. V usage is TRBV7-6 and J usage is TRBJ2-2; maybe TRBD1 (6 bases). The CDR3 spans 16 residues. Deletions cut 2 bases from V and 0 bases from J, with 10 bases between. Germline V gene sequence: CDR1 SGHVS, CDR2 FNYEAQ. The CDR3 DNA sequence: TGTGCCAGCAGCTTACTCTCAGGGGCGAACACCGGGGAGCTGTTTTTT. It translates to CASSLLSGANTGELFF. The entire variable domain, with the rest obtained from reference TRBV7-6 and TRBJ2-2, is as follows: GAGVSQSPRYKVTKRGQDVALRCDPISGHVSLYWYRQALGQGPEFLTYFNYEAQQDKSGLPNDRFSAERPEGSISTLTIQRTEQRDSAMYRCASSLLSGANTGELFFGEGSRLTVL.

This clonotype showed up many times. The chain links TRBV7-8 to TRBJ1-3; D is undetermined. V lost 5 bases, J lost 1 base, and 12 bases lay in between. The length of the CDR3 is 15 residues. Germline CDR1 SGHVS, CDR2 FQNEAQ. The CDR3 reads CASSQTHVSGNTIYF. The CDR3 DNA follows: TGTGCCAGCAGCCAAACGCACGTGTCTGGAAACACCATATATTTT.

This clonotype was counted ten times or more. V and J are TRBV7-2 and TRBJ2-3, with D possibly matching TRBD2 (5 bases). CDR1 is SGHTA, CDR2 FQGNSA, per germline. Trimming took off 2 bases at V and 5 bases at J, with 11 bases between the two ends. This CDR3 contains 14 residues. The CDR3 spells CASSLLSGGDTQYF. The CDR3 DNA sequence: TGTGCCAGCAGCTTATTGAGCGGAGGAGATACGCAGTATTTT. Full variable domain (rest looked up from reference TRBV7-2 and TRBJ2-3): GAGVSQSPSNKVTEKGKDVELRCDPISGHTALYWYRQSLGQGLEFLIYFQGNSAPDKSGLPSDRFSAERTGGSVSTLTIQRTQQEDSAVYLCASSLLSGGDTQYFGPGTRLTVL.

A few counts support this clonotype. In DNA form, the CDR3 reads TGTGCCAGCAGTTACTACCCCGGCGCCGGGGAGCTGTTTTTT. This codes for CASSYYPGAGELFF. The chain uses TRBV6-6 and TRBJ2-2, with no clear D. Trimming pared 1 base from V and 6 bases from J, leaving 9 bases between. The CDR3 is made up of 14 amino acids. Germline V gene sequence: CDR1 MNHNY, CDR2 SVGAGI (reference sequence).

The genes are TRBV5-6 and TRBJ2-5, with TRBD2 matching over 16 bases. Germline CDR1 and CDR2: SGHDT and YYEEEE. V lost 5 bases to trimming and J lost 5 bases; unmatched junction nucleotides: 6. CDR3 size: 16 residues. This CDR3 reads CASRGTSGRAGETQYF. CDR3 nucleotides: TGTGCCAGCAGAGGGACTAGCGGGAGGGCCGGGGAGACCCAGTACTTC.

J is TRBJ2-5 and V is TRBV20-1; D remains ambiguous. Germline assignment: CDR1 DFQATT and CDR2 SNEGSKA (reference sequence). V was pared by 3 bases and J by 2 bases, with 13 bases between. CDR3 length: 14 amino acids. The CDR3 sequence is CSARAPIGQETQYF. CDR3 DNA: TGCAGTGCTAGGGCCCCTATTGGACAAGAGACCCAGTACTTC.

The V and J genes are TRBV2 and TRBJ1-3; D unresolved. The V gene lost 5 bases and the J gene lost 4 bases, with 18 bases spanning the gap. The CDR3 covers 16 residues. Germline V gene data show CDR1 as SNHLY and CDR2 as FYNNEI. This CDR3 reads CASSYVRSIGGNTIYF. DNA for the CDR3: TGTGCCAGCAGTTACGTACGCTCAATAGGCGGAAACACCATATATTTT.

The rearrangement uses TRBV2 and TRBJ2-2, with 11 bases that match TRBD2. With 6 bases clipped from V and 0 bases from J, the junction kept 12 bases outside the gene matches. Germline CDR1 is SNHLY and CDR2 is FYNNEI. The length of the CDR3 is 19 residues. The CDR3 region has the DNA TGTGCCAGCAGGGTGAATAGCGGGGGGGGTTCTGCGAACACCGGGGAGCTGTTTTTT. Translated: CASRVNSGGGSANTGELFF. Full variable domain (missing parts from reference TRBV2 and TRBJ2-2): EPEVTQTPSHQVTQMGQEVILRCVPISNHLYFYWYRQILGQKVEFLVSFYNNEISEKSEIFDDQFSVERPDGSNFTLKIRSTKLEDSAMYFCASRVNSGGGSANTGELFFGEGSRLTVL.

This clonotype was found a few times. CDR3 bases: TGTGCCATCCGCCCCGGGGGGCGGGATGAGCAGTTCTTC. Amino acid sequence: CAIRPGGRDEQFF. This rearrangement joins TRBV10-3 to TRBJ2-1; D is possibly TRBD2 (7 bases). Germline V lookup: CDR1 ENHRY, CDR2 SYGVKD. Deletions cut 8 bases from V and 8 bases from J, with 16 bases between. The CDR3 is 13 residues long.